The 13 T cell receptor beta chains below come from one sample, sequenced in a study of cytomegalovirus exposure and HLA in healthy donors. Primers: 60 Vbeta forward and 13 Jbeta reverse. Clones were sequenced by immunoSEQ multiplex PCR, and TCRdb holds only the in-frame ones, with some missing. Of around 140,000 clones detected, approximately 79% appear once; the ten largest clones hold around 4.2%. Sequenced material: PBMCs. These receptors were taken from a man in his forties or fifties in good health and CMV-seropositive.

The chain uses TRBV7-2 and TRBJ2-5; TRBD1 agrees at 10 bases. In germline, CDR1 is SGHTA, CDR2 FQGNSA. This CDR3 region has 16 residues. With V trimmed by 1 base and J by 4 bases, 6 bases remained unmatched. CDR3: CASSLGGGQGRETQYF. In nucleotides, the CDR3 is TGTGCCAGCAGCTTAGGGGGGGGACAGGGGAGAGAGACCCAGTACTTC.

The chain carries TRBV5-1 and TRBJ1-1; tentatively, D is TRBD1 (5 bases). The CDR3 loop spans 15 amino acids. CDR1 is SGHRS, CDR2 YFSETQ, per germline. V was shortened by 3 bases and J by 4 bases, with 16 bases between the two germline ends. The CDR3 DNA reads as TGCGCCAGCAGCTGGGGGAGGGGCTCTGTCACTGAAGCTTTCTTT. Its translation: CASSWGRGSVTEAFF. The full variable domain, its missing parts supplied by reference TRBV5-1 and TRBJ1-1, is KAGVTQTPRYLIKTRGQQVTLSCSPISGHRSVSWYQQTPGQGLQFLFEYFSETQRNKGNFPGRFSGRQFSNSRSEMNVSTLELGDSALYLCASSWGRGSVTEAFFGQGTRLTVV.

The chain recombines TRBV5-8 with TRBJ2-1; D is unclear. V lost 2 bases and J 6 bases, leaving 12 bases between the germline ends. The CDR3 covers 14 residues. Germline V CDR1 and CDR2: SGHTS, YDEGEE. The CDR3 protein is CASSFGYITNEQFF. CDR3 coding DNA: TGTGCCAGCAGCTTCGGGTACATAACCAATGAGCAGTTCTTC.

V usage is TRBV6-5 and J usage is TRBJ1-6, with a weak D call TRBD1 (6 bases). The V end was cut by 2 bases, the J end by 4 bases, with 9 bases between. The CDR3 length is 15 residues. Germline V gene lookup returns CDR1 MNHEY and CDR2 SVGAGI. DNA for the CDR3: TGTGCCAGCAGTTACACGACAGGATATAATTCACCCCTCCACTTT. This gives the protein CASSYTTGYNSPLHF.

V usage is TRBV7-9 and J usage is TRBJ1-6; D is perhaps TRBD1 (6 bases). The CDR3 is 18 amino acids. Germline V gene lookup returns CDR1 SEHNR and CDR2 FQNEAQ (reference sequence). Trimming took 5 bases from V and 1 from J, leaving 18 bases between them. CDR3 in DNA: TGTGCCAGCAGCCGATTAGGTTCAGGGGAGTCCTATAATTCACCCCTCCACTTT. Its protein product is CASSRLGSGESYNSPLHF.

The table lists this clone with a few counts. CDR3 sequence reads: CASSERGYGYTF. The CDR3 DNA reads TGCGCCAGCAGTGAGCGGGGCTATGGCTACACCTTC. The gene calls are TRBV10-2 and TRBJ1-2; D is undetermined. From germline, CDR1 is WSHSY and CDR2 SAAADI. The CDR3 loop spans 12 amino acids. Trimming took off 2 bases at V and 4 bases at J, with 5 bases between the two ends.

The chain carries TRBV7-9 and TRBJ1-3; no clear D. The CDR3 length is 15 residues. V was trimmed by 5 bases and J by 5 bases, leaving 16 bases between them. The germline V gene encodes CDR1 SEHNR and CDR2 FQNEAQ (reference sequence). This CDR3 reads CASSAARYSRNTIYF. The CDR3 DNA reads TGTGCCAGCAGCGCGGCCAGATATTCTCGAAACACCATATATTTT.

In nucleotides, the CDR3 is TGTGCCACCAGCCGACTAGCGGGCACAGATACGCAGTATTTT. This sequence encodes CATSRLAGTDTQYF. The chain is built from TRBV15 and TRBJ2-3; 9 bases map to TRBD2. Trimming at V came to 5 bases and at J to 1 base, leaving 1 base not matched to a gene. The CDR3 spans 14 residues. CDR1 is LNHNV, CDR2 YYDKDF, per germline (reference sequence). Variable domain in full (rest from reference TRBV15 and TRBJ2-3): DAMVIQNPRYQVTQFGKPVTLSCSQTLNHNVMYWYQQKSSQAPKLLFHYYDKDFNNEADTPDNFQSRRPNTSFCFLDIRSPGLGDTAMYLCATSRLAGTDTQYFGPGTRLTVL.

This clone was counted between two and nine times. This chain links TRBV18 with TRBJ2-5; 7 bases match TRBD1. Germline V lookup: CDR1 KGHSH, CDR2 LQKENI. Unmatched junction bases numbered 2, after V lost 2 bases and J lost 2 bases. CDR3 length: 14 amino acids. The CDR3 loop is CASSPTTGQETQYF. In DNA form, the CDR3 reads TGTGCCAGCTCACCAACGACAGGGCAAGAGACCCAGTACTTC.

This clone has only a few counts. CDR3 region: CASSGGGGSGYTF. The CDR3 bases are TGTGCCAGCAGCGGCGGGGGTGGTAGTGGCTACACCTTC. The chain is built from TRBV2 and TRBJ1-2, with a weak D call TRBD1 (5 bases). The V end was cut by 6 bases, the J end by 7 bases, with 15 bases between. Germline lookup yields CDR1 SNHLY and CDR2 FYNNEI. The CDR3 spans 13 residues.

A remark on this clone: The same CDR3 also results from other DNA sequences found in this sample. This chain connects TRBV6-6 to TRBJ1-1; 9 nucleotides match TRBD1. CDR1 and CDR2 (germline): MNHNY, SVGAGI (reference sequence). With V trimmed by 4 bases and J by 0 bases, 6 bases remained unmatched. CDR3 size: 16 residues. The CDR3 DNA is TGTGCCAGCAGTTCCGACAGGGGGAGTTTGAACACTGAAGCTTTCTTT. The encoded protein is CASSSDRGSLNTEAFF.

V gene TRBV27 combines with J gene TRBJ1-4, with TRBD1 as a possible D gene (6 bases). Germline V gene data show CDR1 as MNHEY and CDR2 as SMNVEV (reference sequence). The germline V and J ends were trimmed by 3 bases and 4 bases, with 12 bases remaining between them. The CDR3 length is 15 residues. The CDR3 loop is CASSFQGLDNEKLFF. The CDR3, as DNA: TGTGCCAGCAGTTTCCAGGGGTTAGATAATGAAAAACTGTTTTTT.

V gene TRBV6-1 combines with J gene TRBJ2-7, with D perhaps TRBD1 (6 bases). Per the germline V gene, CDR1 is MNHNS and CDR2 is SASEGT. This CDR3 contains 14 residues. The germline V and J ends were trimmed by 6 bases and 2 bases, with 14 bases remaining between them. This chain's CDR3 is CASRQTGFPYEQYF. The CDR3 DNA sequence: TGTGCCAGCAGACAAACAGGGTTCCCCTACGAGCAGTACTTC.